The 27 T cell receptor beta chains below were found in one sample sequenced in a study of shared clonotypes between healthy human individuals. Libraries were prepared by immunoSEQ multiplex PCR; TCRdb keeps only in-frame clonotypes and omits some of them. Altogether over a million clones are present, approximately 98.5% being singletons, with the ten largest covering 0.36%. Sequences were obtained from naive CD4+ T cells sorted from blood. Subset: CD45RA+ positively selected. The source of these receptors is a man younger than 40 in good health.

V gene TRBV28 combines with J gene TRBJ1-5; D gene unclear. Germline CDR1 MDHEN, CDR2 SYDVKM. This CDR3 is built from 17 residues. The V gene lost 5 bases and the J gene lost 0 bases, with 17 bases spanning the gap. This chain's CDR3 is CASSPSIVPYSNQPQHF. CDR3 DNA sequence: TGTGCCAGCAGTCCTTCCATTGTTCCGTATAGCAATCAGCCCCAGCATTTT.

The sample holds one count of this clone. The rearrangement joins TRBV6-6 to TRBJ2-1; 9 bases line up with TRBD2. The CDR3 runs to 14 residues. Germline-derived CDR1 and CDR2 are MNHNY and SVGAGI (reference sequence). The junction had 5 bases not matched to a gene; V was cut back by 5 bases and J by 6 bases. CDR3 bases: TGTGCCAGCAGTCCGACTAGCGGTCGCAATGAGCAGTTCTTC. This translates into CASSPTSGRNEQFF.

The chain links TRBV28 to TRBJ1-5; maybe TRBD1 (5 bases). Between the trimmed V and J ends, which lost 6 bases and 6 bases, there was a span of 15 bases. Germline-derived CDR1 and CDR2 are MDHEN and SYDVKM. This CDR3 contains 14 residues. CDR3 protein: CASSPAREGQPQHF. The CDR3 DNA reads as TGTGCCAGCAGCCCCGCCAGGGAGGGTCAGCCCCAGCATTTT.

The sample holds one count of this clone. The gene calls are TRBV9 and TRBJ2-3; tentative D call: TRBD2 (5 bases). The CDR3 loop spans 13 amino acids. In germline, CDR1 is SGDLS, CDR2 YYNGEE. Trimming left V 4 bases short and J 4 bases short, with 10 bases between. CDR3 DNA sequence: TGTGCCAGCAGCTTACTACTAGCAGATACGCAGTATTTT. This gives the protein CASSLLLADTQYF. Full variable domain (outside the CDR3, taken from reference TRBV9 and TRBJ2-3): DSGVTQTPKHLITATGQRVTLRCSPRSGDLSVYWYQQSLDQGLQFLIQYYNGEERAKGNILERFSAQQFPDLHSELNLSSLELGDSALYFCASSLLLADTQYFGPGTRLTVL.

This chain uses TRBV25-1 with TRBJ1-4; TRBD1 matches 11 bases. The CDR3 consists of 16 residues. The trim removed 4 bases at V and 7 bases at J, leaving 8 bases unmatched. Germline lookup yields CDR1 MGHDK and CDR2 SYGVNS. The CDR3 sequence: CASSGAWGQGGEKLFF. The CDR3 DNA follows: TGTGCCAGCAGTGGAGCTTGGGGACAGGGGGGTGAAAAACTGTTTTTT.

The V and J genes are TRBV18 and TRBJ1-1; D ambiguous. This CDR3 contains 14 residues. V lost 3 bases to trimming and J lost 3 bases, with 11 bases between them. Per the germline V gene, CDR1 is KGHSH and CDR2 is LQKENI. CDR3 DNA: TGTGCCAGCTCACCGGGAGGCCCCCACACTGAAGCTTTCTTT. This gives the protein CASSPGGPHTEAFF.

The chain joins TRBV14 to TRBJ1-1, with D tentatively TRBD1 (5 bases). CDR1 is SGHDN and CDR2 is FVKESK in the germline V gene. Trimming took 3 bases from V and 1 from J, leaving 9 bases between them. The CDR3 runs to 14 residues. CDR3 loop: CASSHSGRNTEAFF. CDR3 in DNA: TGTGCCAGCAGCCACTCGGGACGGAACACTGAAGCTTTCTTT.

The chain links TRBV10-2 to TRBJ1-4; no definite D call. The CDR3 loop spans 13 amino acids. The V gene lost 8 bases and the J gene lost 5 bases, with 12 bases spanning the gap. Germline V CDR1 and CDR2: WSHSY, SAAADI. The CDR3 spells CASSVLGNEKLFF. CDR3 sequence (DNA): TGCGCCAGCTCAGTACTGGGGAATGAAAAACTGTTTTTT.

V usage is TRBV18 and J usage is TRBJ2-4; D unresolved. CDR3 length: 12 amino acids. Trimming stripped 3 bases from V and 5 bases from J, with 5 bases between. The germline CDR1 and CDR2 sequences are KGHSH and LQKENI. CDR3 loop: CASSPVENIQYF. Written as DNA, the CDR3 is TGTGCCAGCTCACCCGTGGAAAACATTCAGTACTTC.

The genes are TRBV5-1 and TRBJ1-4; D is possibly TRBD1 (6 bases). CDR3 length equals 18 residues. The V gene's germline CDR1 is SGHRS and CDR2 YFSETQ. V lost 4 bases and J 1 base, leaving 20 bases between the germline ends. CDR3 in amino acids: CASSGTPGEYVTNEKLFF. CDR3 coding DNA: TGCGCCAGCAGCGGCACGCCAGGGGAGTATGTAACTAATGAAAAACTGTTTTTT.

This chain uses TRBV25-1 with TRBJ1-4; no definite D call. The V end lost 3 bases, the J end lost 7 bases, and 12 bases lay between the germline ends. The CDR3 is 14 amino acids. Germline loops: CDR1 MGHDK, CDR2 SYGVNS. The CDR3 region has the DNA TGTGCCAGCAGTGATGGGCAGAGAATTGAAAAACTGTTTTTT. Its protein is CASSDGQRIEKLFF.

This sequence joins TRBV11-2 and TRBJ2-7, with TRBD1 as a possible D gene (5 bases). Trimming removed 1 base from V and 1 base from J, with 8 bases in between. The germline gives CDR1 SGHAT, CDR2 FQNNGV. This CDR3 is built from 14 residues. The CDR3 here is CASSLGQMSYEQYF. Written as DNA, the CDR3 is TGTGCCAGCAGCTTAGGACAGATGTCCTACGAGCAGTACTTC.

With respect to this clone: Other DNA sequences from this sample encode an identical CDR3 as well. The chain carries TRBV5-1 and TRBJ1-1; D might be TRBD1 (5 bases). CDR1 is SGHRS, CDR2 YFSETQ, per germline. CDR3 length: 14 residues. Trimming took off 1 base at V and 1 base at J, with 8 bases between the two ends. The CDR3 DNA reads TGCGCCAGCAGCTTGACAGGTCAGAACACTGAAGCTTTCTTT. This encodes CASSLTGQNTEAFF.

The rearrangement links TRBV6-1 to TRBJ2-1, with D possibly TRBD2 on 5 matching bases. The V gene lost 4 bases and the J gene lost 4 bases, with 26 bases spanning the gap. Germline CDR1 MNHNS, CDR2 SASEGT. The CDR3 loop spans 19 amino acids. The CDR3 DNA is TGTGCCAGCAGTGCGTTAGATACTAGATCCGCCAACCCATACAATGAGCAGTTCTTC. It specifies CASSALDTRSANPYNEQFF.

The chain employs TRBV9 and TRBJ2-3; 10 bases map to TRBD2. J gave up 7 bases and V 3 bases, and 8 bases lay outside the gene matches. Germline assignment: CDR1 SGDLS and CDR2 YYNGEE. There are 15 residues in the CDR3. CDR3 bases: TGTGCCAGCAGCGCCCCTAGCGGGAGAACTCATACGCAGTATTTT. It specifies CASSAPSGRTHTQYF. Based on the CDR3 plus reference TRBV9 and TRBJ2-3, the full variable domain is DSGVTQTPKHLITATGQRVTLRCSPRSGDLSVYWYQQSLDQGLQFLIQYYNGEERAKGNILERFSAQQFPDLHSELNLSSLELGDSALYFCASSAPSGRTHTQYFGPGTRLTVL.

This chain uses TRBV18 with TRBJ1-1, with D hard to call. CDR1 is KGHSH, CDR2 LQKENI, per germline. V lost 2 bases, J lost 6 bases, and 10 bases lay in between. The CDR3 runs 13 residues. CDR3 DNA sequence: TGTGCCAGCTCACCAAATCTTGGCGCTGAAGCTTTCTTT. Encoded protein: CASSPNLGAEAFF.

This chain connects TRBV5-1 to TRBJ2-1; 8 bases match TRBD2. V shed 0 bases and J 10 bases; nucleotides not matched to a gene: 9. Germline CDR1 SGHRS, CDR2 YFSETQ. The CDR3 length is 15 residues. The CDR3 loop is CASSLVPGGPSEQFF. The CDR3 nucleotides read TGCGCCAGCAGCTTGGTCCCGGGGGGGCCTTCGGAGCAGTTCTTC.

The CDR3 spells CASRLAGESYEQYF. The CDR3, as DNA: TGTGCCAGCAGGTTAGCGGGAGAATCGTACGAGCAGTACTTC. The chain recombines TRBV28 with TRBJ2-7, with 9 nucleotides matching TRBD2. The CDR3 length is 14 residues. CDR1 and CDR2 from the germline V gene are MDHEN and SYDVKM. Germline trimming cut 6 bases from V and 4 bases from J; bases unmatched to any gene: 7.

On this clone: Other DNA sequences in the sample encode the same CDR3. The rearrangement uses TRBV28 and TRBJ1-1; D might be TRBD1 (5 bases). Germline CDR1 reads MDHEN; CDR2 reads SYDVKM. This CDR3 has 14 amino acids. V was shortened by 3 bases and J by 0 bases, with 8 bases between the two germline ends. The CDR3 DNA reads TGTGCCAGCAGTTTCGGGGGACTGAACACTGAAGCTTTCTTT. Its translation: CASSFGGLNTEAFF. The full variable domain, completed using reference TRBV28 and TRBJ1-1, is DVKVTQSSRYLVKRTGEKVFLECVQDMDHENMFWYRQDPGLGLRLIYFSYDVKMKEKGDIPEGYSVSREKKERFSLILESASTNQTSMYLCASSFGGLNTEAFFGQGTRLTVV.

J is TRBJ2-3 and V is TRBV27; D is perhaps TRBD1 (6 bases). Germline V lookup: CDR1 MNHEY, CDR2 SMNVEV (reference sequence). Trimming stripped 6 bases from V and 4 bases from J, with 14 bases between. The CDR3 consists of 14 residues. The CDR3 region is CASSLGQGPDTQYF. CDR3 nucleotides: TGTGCCAGCAGCCTGGGTCAGGGGCCAGATACGCAGTATTTT.

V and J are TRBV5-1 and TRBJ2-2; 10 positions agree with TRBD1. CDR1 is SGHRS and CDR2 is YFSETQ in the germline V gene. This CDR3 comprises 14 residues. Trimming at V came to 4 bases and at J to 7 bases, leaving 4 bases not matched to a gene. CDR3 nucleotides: TGCGCCAGCAGCCCGACAGGGGGCATCGGGGAGCTGTTTTTT. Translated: CASSPTGGIGELFF.

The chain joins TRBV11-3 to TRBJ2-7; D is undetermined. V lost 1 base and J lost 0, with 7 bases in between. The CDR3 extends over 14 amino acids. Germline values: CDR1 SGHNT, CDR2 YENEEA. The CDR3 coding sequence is TGTGCCAGCAGCTTAGTGGGAACCTCCTACGAGCAGTACTTC. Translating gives CASSLVGTSYEQYF.

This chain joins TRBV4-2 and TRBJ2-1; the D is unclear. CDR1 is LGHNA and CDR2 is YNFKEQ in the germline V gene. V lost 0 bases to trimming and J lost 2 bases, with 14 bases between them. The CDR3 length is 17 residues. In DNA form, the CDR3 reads TGTGCCAGCAGCCAAGATCTACCGCGGTCCCCCTACAATGAGCAGTTCTTC. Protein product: CASSQDLPRSPYNEQFF.

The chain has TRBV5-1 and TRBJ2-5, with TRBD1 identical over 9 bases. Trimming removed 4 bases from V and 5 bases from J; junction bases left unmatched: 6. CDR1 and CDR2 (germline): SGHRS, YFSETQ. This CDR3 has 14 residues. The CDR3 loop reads CASSITGGAETQYF. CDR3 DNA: TGCGCCAGCAGCATCACAGGGGGCGCGGAGACCCAGTACTTC.

The CDR3 reads CASRRDRAYQETQYF. In nucleotides, the CDR3 is TGTGCCAGCCGCCGGGACAGGGCTTACCAAGAGACCCAGTACTTC. The V and J genes are TRBV7-8 and TRBJ2-5; 9 nucleotides line up with TRBD1. The CDR3 has 15 residues. Germline V lookup: CDR1 SGHVS, CDR2 FQNEAQ. The ends lost 8 bases at V and 0 bases at J; junction bases unmatched: 7.

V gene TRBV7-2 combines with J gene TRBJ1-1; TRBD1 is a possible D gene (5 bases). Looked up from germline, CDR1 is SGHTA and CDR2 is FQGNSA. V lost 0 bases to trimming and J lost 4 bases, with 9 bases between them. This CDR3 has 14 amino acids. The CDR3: CASSLAGDSTEAFF. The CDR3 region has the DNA TGTGCCAGCAGCTTAGCAGGGGACTCCACTGAAGCTTTCTTT.

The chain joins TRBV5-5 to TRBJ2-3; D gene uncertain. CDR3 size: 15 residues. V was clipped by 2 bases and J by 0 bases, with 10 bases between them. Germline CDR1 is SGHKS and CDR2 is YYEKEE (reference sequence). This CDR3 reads CASSFVGRSTDTQYF. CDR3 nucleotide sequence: TGTGCCAGCAGCTTCGTCGGCAGGAGCACAGATACGCAGTATTTT. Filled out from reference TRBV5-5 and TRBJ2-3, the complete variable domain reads DAGVTQSPTHLIKTRGQQVTLRCSPISGHKSVSWYQQVLGQGPQFIFQYYEKEERGRGNFPDRFSARQFPNYSSELNVNALLLGDSALYLCASSFVGRSTDTQYFGPGTRLTVL.